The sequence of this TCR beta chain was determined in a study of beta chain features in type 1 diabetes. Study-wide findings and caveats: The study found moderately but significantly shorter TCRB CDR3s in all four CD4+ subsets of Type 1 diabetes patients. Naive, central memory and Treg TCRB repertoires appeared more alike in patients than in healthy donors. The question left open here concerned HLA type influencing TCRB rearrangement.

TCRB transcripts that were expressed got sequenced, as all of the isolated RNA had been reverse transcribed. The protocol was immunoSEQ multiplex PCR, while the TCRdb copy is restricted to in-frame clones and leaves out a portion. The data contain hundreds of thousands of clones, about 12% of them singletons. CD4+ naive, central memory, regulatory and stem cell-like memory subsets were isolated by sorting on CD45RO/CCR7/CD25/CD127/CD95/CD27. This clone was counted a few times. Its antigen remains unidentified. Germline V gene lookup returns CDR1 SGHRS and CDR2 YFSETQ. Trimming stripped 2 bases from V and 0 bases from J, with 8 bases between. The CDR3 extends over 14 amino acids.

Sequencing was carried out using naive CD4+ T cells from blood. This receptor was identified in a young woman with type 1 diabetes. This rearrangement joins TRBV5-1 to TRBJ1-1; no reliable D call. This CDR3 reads CASSLLGLNTEAFF. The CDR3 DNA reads TGCGCCAGCAGCTTACTAGGCCTGAACACTGAAGCTTTCTTT.